Following are 7 T cell receptor beta chains from one sample sequenced in a study of blood T cell repertoires in COVID-19. Clones were read by immunoSEQ multiplex PCR, and TCRdb kept only the in-frame ones, dropping some. The sample lists over 80,000 clones, roughly nine tenths seen once, with 8.5% to 10% in the top ten. Sequencing was performed on peripheral blood. The receptors were sampled from a man aged 50-60 years with acute or convalescent COVID-19.

The chain employs TRBV28 and TRBJ2-5, with D possibly being TRBD2 (5 bases). The CDR3 length is 12 residues. CDR1 MDHEN and CDR2 SYDVKM come from the germline V gene. Trimming pared 5 bases from V and 7 bases from J, leaving 11 bases between. CDR3 amino acids: CASSLGIGTQYF. The DNA of the CDR3 is TGTGCCAGCAGTCTCGGGATAGGGACCCAGTACTTC.

The chain uses TRBV14 and TRBJ2-1, with 8 bases identical to TRBD1. The germline gives CDR1 SGHDN, CDR2 FVKESK. V lost 2 bases and J lost 1; bases outside the gene matches: 1. The CDR3 spans 15 residues. CDR3 residues: CASSQQGASYNEQFF. The DNA of the CDR3 is TGTGCCAGCAGCCAACAGGGGGCTTCCTACAATGAGCAGTTCTTC.

This clone was found once. The genes are TRBV2 and TRBJ2-5; 10 bases align to TRBD2. There are 17 residues in the CDR3. Germline values: CDR1 SNHLY, CDR2 FYNNEI. With 1 base clipped from V and 7 bases from J, the junction kept 12 bases outside the gene matches. This CDR3 reads CASSEEALAGRSGTQYF. CDR3 bases: TGTGCCAGCAGTGAAGAGGCACTAGCGGGGCGTTCGGGGACCCAGTACTTC.

DNA for the CDR3: TGTGCCAGCAGCAACCAGGGGATAGCTAACTATGGCTACACCTTC. This encodes CASSNQGIANYGYTF. This sequence joins TRBV9 and TRBJ1-2; D might be TRBD1 (6 bases). V shed 4 bases and J shed 0 bases, with 13 bases lying between them. This CDR3 has 15 residues. Per the germline V gene, CDR1 is SGDLS and CDR2 is YYNGEE. The full variable domain, completed using reference TRBV9 and TRBJ1-2, is DSGVTQTPKHLITATGQRVTLRCSPRSGDLSVYWYQQSLDQGLQFLIQYYNGEERAKGNILERFSAQQFPDLHSELNLSSLELGDSALYFCASSNQGIANYGYTFGSGTRLTVV.

V and J are TRBV2 and TRBJ2-5; 8 bases agree with TRBD1. V lost 9 bases to trimming and J lost 2 bases; unmatched junction nucleotides: 2. The CDR3 is made up of 12 amino acids. Germline-derived CDR1 and CDR2 are SNHLY and FYNNEI. The CDR3 sequence: CASRTGQETQYF. CDR3 DNA: TGTGCCAGTAGGACAGGGCAAGAGACCCAGTACTTC.

This clone was seen a single time. CDR3 protein: CASSPGGRVRTEAFF. The CDR3 DNA follows: TGCGCCAGCAGCCCGGGGGGGAGGGTGCGCACTGAAGCTTTCTTT. The rearrangement uses TRBV5-1 and TRBJ1-1; the D gene is possibly TRBD1 (5 bases). CDR1 and CDR2 (germline): SGHRS, YFSETQ. This CDR3 has 15 amino acids. Trimming left V 4 bases short and J 4 bases short, with 17 bases between.

The rearrangement joins TRBV7-2 to TRBJ2-2; D is possibly TRBD2 (5 bases). Looked up from germline, CDR1 is SGHTA and CDR2 is FQGNSA. CDR3 length: 15 amino acids. V was shortened by 1 base and J by 11 bases, with 17 bases between the two germline ends. The CDR3 DNA follows: TGTGCCAGCAGCTTAGTGGGTGAGAGGAGGCGAGAGCTGTTTTTT. Translated, it gives CASSLVGERRRELFF.